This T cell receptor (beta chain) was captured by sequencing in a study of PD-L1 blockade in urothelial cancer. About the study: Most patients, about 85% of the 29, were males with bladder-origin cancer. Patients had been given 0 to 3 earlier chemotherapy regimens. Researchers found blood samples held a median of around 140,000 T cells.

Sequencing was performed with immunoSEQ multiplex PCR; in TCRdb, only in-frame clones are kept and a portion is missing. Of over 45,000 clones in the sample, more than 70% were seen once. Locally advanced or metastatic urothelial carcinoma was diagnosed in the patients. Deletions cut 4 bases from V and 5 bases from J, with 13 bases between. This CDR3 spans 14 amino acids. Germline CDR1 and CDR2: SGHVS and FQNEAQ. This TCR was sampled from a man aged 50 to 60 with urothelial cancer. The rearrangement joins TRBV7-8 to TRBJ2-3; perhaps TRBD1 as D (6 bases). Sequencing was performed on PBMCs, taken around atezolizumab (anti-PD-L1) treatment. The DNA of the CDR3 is TGTGCCAGCAGCTGGGGGCTAGCAGGAGATACGCAGTATTTT. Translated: CASSWGLAGDTQYF.